The 8 T cell receptor beta chains presented below share a single source sample, sequenced in a study of T cell repertoires in cytomegalovirus infection. TCRdb reprocessed the reads via MiXCR and lists one record per CDR3 protein. The sample includes about 770,000 distinct CDR3 sequences, 25% to 30% of them seen just once. The antigens of these receptors remain unknown. The sample was cultured CD8+ T cells from PBMCs, taken from culture after CMV antigen stimulation. These TCRs come from a human donor in good health (CMV status not recorded). Some clones in this sample may be carry-over from other donors' samples.

CDR3 sequence (DNA): TGTGCCAGTAGGAGGGCGACAGGGATGGGCACTGAAGCTTTCTTT. Translating it yields CASRRATGMGTEAFF. J is TRBJ1-1 and V is TRBV19, with 7 bases aligning to TRBD1. CDR1 and CDR2 (germline): LNHDA, SQIVND (reference sequence). This CDR3 contains 15 residues. V shed 6 bases, J shed 4 bases, and the junction held 11 bases outside the gene matches.

The CDR3 loop is CASSLHPSYNEQFF. CDR3 sequence (DNA): TGTGCCAGTAGTCTCCATCCTTCCTACAATGAGCAGTTCTTC. This chain uses TRBV19 with TRBJ2-1; D is ambiguous. CDR3 length: 14 amino acids. Germline CDR1 LNHDA, CDR2 SQIVND (reference sequence). Trimming removed 5 bases from V and 1 base from J, with 9 bases in between.

The rearrangement links TRBV7-6 to TRBJ1-3; perhaps TRBD1 as D (5 bases). The V end was cut by 4 bases, the J end by 0 bases, with 10 bases between. CDR1 is SGHVS, CDR2 FNYEAQ, per germline. This CDR3 has 15 residues. CDR3 DNA: TGTGCCAGCAGCTCGGGGCCACTCTCTGGAAACACCATATATTTT. Its translation is CASSSGPLSGNTIYF.

This clonotype has more than one count but fewer than ten. The chain recombines TRBV6-2 or TRBV6-3 with TRBJ1-1, with 7 bases aligning to TRBD1. Germline V lookup: CDR1 MNHEY, CDR2 SVGEGT. The CDR3 runs to 15 residues. V lost 0 bases to trimming and J lost 5 bases; unmatched junction nucleotides: 6. CDR3 sequence: CASSYSLTGRTEAFF. In DNA form, the CDR3 reads TGTGCCAGCAGTTACTCCCTGACAGGGCGAACTGAAGCTTTCTTT.

This clonotype was found many times. The J gene is TRBJ2-1, the V gene TRBV7-8; TRBD2 agrees at 12 bases. After removal of 2 bases from V and 1 base from J, the junction contained 3 bases not matched to a gene. The CDR3 totals 17 residues. Germline V lookup: CDR1 SGHVS, CDR2 FQNEAQ. The CDR3 bases are TGTGCCAGCAGCTTACCTAGCGGGGGGGGTTCCTACAATGAGCAGTTCTTC. Translation gives CASSLPSGGGSYNEQFF.

This clonotype was seen more than once but under ten times. The chain combines TRBV6-1 with TRBJ1-2; D gene unclear. Trimming left V 2 bases short and J 6 bases short, with 7 bases between. Germline CDR1 is MNHNS and CDR2 is SASEGT. The CDR3 runs 12 residues. This CDR3 reads CASSELWDGYTF. The CDR3, as DNA: TGTGCCAGCAGTGAACTTTGGGATGGCTACACCTTC.

This rearrangement joins TRBV19 to TRBJ2-4; D may be TRBD1 or TRBD2 (5 bases each). The CDR3 is made up of 14 amino acids. The germline V gene has CDR1 LNHDA and CDR2 SQIVND (reference sequence). The V and J ends lost 7 bases and 0 bases respectively, with 10 bases between them. CDR3 region: CASTGTGAKNIQYF. The CDR3 DNA sequence: TGTGCCAGTACCGGGACCGGAGCCAAAAACATTCAGTACTTC.

In this sample, this clonotype turned up many times. The rearrangement links TRBV5-4 to TRBJ2-7; maybe TRBD2 (5 bases). The germline V and J ends were trimmed by 0 bases and 2 bases, with 6 bases remaining between them. This CDR3 is 13 amino acids long. From germline, CDR1 is SGHNT and CDR2 YYREEE (reference sequence). CDR3 sequence reads: CASSLERAYEQYF. The CDR3 nucleotides are TGTGCCAGCAGCTTGGAGAGGGCCTACGAGCAGTACTTC.